This T cell receptor (beta chain) derives from a study of blood T cell repertoires in COVID-19. Overall study context: Spain, Italy and the United States supplied samples that represented acute and convalescent COVID-19. PBMCs, B-cell-depleted T cells, or T cells were the source of the cDNA or gDNA that made up the material.

This CDR3 contains 14 residues. V was pared by 10 bases and J by 6 bases, with 19 bases between. CDR1 and CDR2 from the germline V gene are LNHDA and SQIVND (reference sequence). Participants had their cohort set by participant-reported clinical history. Per the authors' pipeline: Amplification with reference gene primers provided the estimates of nucleated cell counts. Data came from immunoSEQ multiplex PCR; TCRdb stores just in-frame clones and leaves some out. For V, J and clone size, that table is used; D and trimming come from the DNA. This sample has 300,000 to 450,000 clones, with 70% to 90% found just once.

The rearrangement joins TRBV19 to TRBJ1-3; no firm D call. This receptor was obtained from a man aged 25 to 40 who had recovered from COVID-19. What was sequenced was PBMCs or T cells enriched from blood (not recorded which). CDR3 residues: CATQLADWSNTIYF. The CDR3 DNA is TGTGCCACCCAATTGGCCGATTGGTCAAACACCATATATTTT.